This TCR beta chain was sequenced in a study of cytomegalovirus exposure and HLA in healthy donors. Trimming at V came to 5 bases and at J to 8 bases, leaving 12 bases not matched to a gene. The germline CDR1 and CDR2 sequences are SGHNT and YYREEE (reference sequence). The CDR3 is made up of 14 amino acids. Vbeta (60) and Jbeta (13) primers were used in the PCR. Repertoires were generated with immunoSEQ multiplex PCR, while TCRdb's copy carries only in-frame clones and drops some. The sample has about 67,000 clones; the top ten hold approximately 15%. This TCR was recovered from a boy between 10 and 17 years old in good health and CMV-seronegative. The material sequenced was PBMCs. The rearrangement links TRBV5-4 to TRBJ1-2; 7 nucleotides match TRBD1. CDR3 nucleotide sequence: TGTGCCAGCAGGACAGGGCGGGAAATCTGGGGCTACACCTTC. This gives the protein CASRTGREIWGYTF.